This T cell receptor beta chain was sequenced during a study of blood T cell repertoires in COVID-19. Study background: Material from acute and convalescent COVID-19 was sourced from the United States, Italy and Spain. T cells, B-cell-depleted T cells, or PBMCs supplied cDNA or gDNA.

Authors' methods: Nucleated cell number was recorded as an estimate derived from reference gene primer amplification. Assay used: immunoSEQ multiplex PCR; TCRdb lists only in-frame clones, some missing. From that table come the V and J calls and clone size; the DNA was used to work out D and trimming. The data contain 200,000 to 250,000 clones, roughly 84% of them seen just once; the ten biggest clones take up around 0.97%. Sequencing used peripheral blood. This TCR was recovered from a man in his forties or fifties with acute or convalescent COVID-19.

Here the CDR3 DNA reads TGTGCCAGCAGCAAATCCTCGGGTGGGTACCGCACAGATACGCAGTATTTT. Amino acids: CASSKSSGGYRTDTQYF. V is TRBV9 and J is TRBJ2-3; D remains ambiguous. The CDR3 has 17 amino acids. Trimming removed 4 bases from V and 1 base from J, with 19 bases in between. Germline-derived CDR1 and CDR2 are SGDLS and YYNGEE. Using reference TRBV9 and TRBJ2-3 for the parts outside the CDR3, the full variable domain is DSGVTQTPKHLITATGQRVTLRCSPRSGDLSVYWYQQSLDQGLQFLIQYYNGEERAKGNILERFSAQQFPDLHSELNLSSLELGDSALYFCASSKSSGGYRTDTQYFGPGTRLTVL.